The rows below give T cell receptor beta chains drawn from one sample of a study of CD8+ T cells in alopecia areata. The method was immunoSEQ multiplex PCR; TCRdb's version includes in-frame clones alone and lacks a portion of them. The profile shows over 85,000 clones, more than 35% of them singletons. The sequencing input was CD4+ T cells sorted from blood. The receptors were sampled from a human donor with alopecia areata. CDR3s include the opening cysteine and the closing phenylalanine or tryptophan. Each record gives: J gene, D gene, clone size, V gene, CDR3 DNA, CDR3 protein. The D gene is left open where the match is weak. Not every row has a clone size; where given, it reads once, few, many or a size class.

>TRBJ2-7|TRBD1|NA|TRBV9
TGTGCCAGCAGCGCCGACAGGGGGTCCGCCTACGAGCAGTACTTC
CASSADRGSAYEQYF
>TRBJ2-5|TRBD2|NA|TRBV6-6
TGTGCCAGCAGTCCGACTAGCGGGAGATCGCGAGAGACCCAGTACTTC
CASSPTSGRSRETQYF
>TRBJ2-7|NA|NA|TRBV7-2
TGTGCCAGCAGCTTAGGGGGCCTCTCCTACGAGCAGTACTTC
CASSLGGLSYEQYF
>TRBJ1-5|NA|few|TRBV29-1
TGCAGCGCGGGACACTCAGATCAGCCCCAGCATTTT
CSAGHSDQPQHF
>TRBJ2-3|TRBD2|few|TRBV7-2
TGTGCCAGCAGATTAAGCGGGGCATACACAGATACGCAGTATTTT
CASRLSGAYTDTQYF
>TRBJ2-3|TRBD2|few|TRBV28
TGTGCCAGCAGGCTAGCGGGGGGATATACGCAGTATTTT
CASRLAGGYTQYF
>TRBJ1-2|NA|few|TRBV29-1
TGCAGCGTTGAATCTCCCGGAGAAGGCTACACCTTC
CSVESPGEGYTF
>TRBJ2-1|NA|NA|TRBV2
TGTGCCAGCACGATCGCTTCCTACAATGAGCAGTTCTTC
CASTIASYNEQFF
>TRBJ1-5|TRBD1|NA|TRBV19
TGTGCCAGTAGTAAGACAGGGGTTGGGCAGCCCCAGCATTTT
CASSKTGVGQPQHF
>TRBJ1-4|TRBD1|once|TRBV30
TGTGCCTGGAGTGTAAGGGGACAGGGATTTAATGAAAAACTGTTTTTT
CAWSVRGQGFNEKLFF
>TRBJ2-1|NA|NA|TRBV12-5
TGTGCTAGTGCGTTGGACTCCTACAATGAGCAGTTCTTC
CASALDSYNEQFF
>TRBJ2-2|NA|NA|TRBV7-7
TGTGCTAGCAGCTCCCGACGAGATTCCGGGGAGCTGTTTTTT
CASSSRRDSGELFF
>TRBJ2-7|NA|once|TRBV2
TGTGCCAGCACTGGACGGGTTTGGGTAGCGGACCAGCCCTACGAGCAGTACTTC
CASTGRVWVADQPYEQYF
>TRBJ2-5|NA|NA|TRBV4-3
TGCGCCAGCAGCCAAGATACGGGTCGGGAAGAGACCCAGTACTTC
CASSQDTGREETQYF
>TRBJ2-7|TRBD1|NA|TRBV5-1
TGCGCCAGCAACCCCGGGACAGGGTTTACCTACGAGCAGTACTTC
CASNPGTGFTYEQYF
>TRBJ2-5|NA|NA|TRBV6-5
TGTGCCAGCAGTAACCCCCCGGAGACCCAGTACTTC
CASSNPPETQYF
>TRBJ2-7|NA|NA|TRBV6-6
TGTGCCAGCAGTTTACGGGGACCGGGTTACGAGCAGTACTTC
CASSLRGPGYEQYF
>TRBJ2-7|NA|few|TRBV29-1
TGCAGCGTTGAAGAAGGGTGGGGCTCCTACGAGCAGTACTTC
CSVEEGWGSYEQYF
>TRBJ2-5|NA|NA|TRBV15
TGTGCCACCAGCAGAGATATCGGGCACCAAGAGACCCAGTACTTC
CATSRDIGHQETQYF
>TRBJ2-7|TRBD2|once|TRBV27
TGTGCCAGCAGTCCCCCCTTCTCCTACGGGAGGCCGCCGTACTTC
CASSPPFSYGRPPYF
>TRBJ1-5|TRBD1|NA|TRBV27
TGTGCCAGCAGCCCGACAGGGTTAAGCAATCAGCCCCAGCATTTT
CASSPTGLSNQPQHF
>TRBJ2-7|NA|NA|TRBV13
TGTGCCAGCAGCTTAGTGGGGTGGGGGACGGAAACCTACGAGCAGTACTTC
CASSLVGWGTETYEQYF
>TRBJ2-1|TRBD2|NA|TRBV30
TGTGCCTGGATCGGACGGGGAGGGGACTACAATGAGCAGTTCTTC
CAWIGRGGDYNEQFF
>TRBJ2-7|NA|once|TRBV6-5
TGTGCCAGCAGTATGGACAGCGTCCAGTACTTC
CASSMDSVQYF
>TRBJ2-5|NA|NA|TRBV5-1
TGCGCCAGCAGCTTGGTGGCCGGAAGGGAGACCCAGTACTTC
CASSLVAGRETQYF
>TRBJ1-2|TRBD1|NA|TRBV29-1
TGCAGCGTCCGCCCTCGACAGGGAACCTATGGCTACACCTTC
CSVRPRQGTYGYTF
>TRBJ2-5|NA|NA|TRBV4-2
TGTGCCAGCAGCCGGCCCACGGGGCTGGAGACCCAGTACTTC
CASSRPTGLETQYF
>TRBJ2-5|NA|few|TRBV19
TGTGCCAGTAGCAAGGCTGCGAGTAGGGAGACCCAGTACTTC
CASSKAASRETQYF
>TRBJ2-5|TRBD2|few|TRBV7-6
TGTGCCAGCAGCTTATACGCCATGACTAGCGGTAAAGAGACCCAGTACTTC
CASSLYAMTSGKETQYF
>TRBJ2-3|NA|many|TRBV19
TGTGCCAGTAGTGGCTCCTCAGATACGCAGTATTTT
CASSGSSDTQYF
>TRBJ1-1|NA|NA|TRBV5-6
TGTGCCAGCAGCACCTGGCGGACAGCTCCGGACACTGAAGCTTTCTTT
CASSTWRTAPDTEAFF
>TRBJ1-2|NA|NA|TRBV5-6
TGTGCCAGCAGCTTGGTGGCAGAATATGGCTACACCTTC
CASSLVAEYGYTF
>TRBJ2-1|NA|few|TRBV5-4
TGTGCCAGCAGCCCCTCCAAGAAAGGCTACAATGAGCAGTTCTTC
CASSPSKKGYNEQFF
>TRBJ1-4|TRBD1|NA|TRBV7-2
TGTGCCAGCAGCTCAGCAGGGGGACGAAAACTGTTTTTT
CASSSAGGRKLFF
>TRBJ2-2|TRBD1|few|TRBV10-3
TGTGCCATCGGGACAGGGAACACCGGGGAGCTGTTTTTT
CAIGTGNTGELFF
>TRBJ2-1|TRBD1|NA|TRBV27
TGTGCCAGCAGCAACAGGGGGCCTAGTGAGCAGTTCTTC
CASSNRGPSEQFF
>TRBJ2-1|TRBD2|NA|TRBV27
TGTGCCAGCAGTTTAGGGCTAGCGGGAACATCTGAGCAGTTCTTC
CASSLGLAGTSEQFF
>TRBJ1-4|TRBD1|NA|TRBV5-1
TGCGCCAGCAGCTTGGAACAGGGGGGTGAAAAACTGTTTTTT
CASSLEQGGEKLFF
>TRBJ1-2|TRBD1|NA|TRBV4-1
TGCGCCAGCAGCCAAGTCGCCCGGGACAGATCTGATGGCGGCTACACCTTC
CASSQVARDRSDGGYTF
>TRBJ2-5|NA|few|TRBV7-6
TGTGCCAGCAGCTTAACTCAAGAGACCCAGTACTTC
CASSLTQETQYF
>TRBJ1-2|TRBD1|few|TRBV5-1
TGCGCCAGCAGCGTAGCGCCCCAGGGGGCTCGTGGCTACACCTTC
CASSVAPQGARGYTF
>TRBJ1-5|NA|NA|TRBV6-5
TGTGCCAGCAGTTACTCCGGGGGGAATCAGCCCCAGCATTTT
CASSYSGGNQPQHF
>TRBJ2-3|NA|NA|TRBV30
TGTGCCTGGACCCAGGGGATTAGCACAGATACGCAGTATTTT
CAWTQGISTDTQYF
>TRBJ2-7|NA|few|TRBV18
TGTGCCAGCTCACCAGAGGGCGGAATCTCCGAGCAGTACTTC
CASSPEGGISEQYF
>TRBJ1-1|NA|NA|TRBV4-2
TGTGCCAGCAGCCAAGAATACTGGGGGGACACTGAAGCTTTCTTT
CASSQEYWGDTEAFF
>TRBJ2-1|NA|NA|TRBV30
TGTGCCTGGAGTGAAGCCTCAAGAAGGAATGAGCAGTTCTTC
CAWSEASRRNEQFF
>TRBJ2-3|TRBD2|NA|TRBV5-1
TGCGCCAGCAGCGTGGAACCTAGCGGGATTAGCACAGATACGCAGTATTTT
CASSVEPSGISTDTQYF